This TCR beta chain was recorded in a study of post-analysis software for immune sequencing data. In the study overall: The patients showed relapsing-remitting, secondary progressive and progressive-relapsing multiple sclerosis courses.

Study findings and constraints: Same-batch samples co-clustered strongly by F measure. TRBV5-6, TRBV5-1 and TRBV20-1 were among a handful of TRBV segments more frequent in patients than controls. Among multiple sclerosis patients, normalized Chao1 diversity was significantly below that of controls.

The germline V gene encodes CDR1 DFQATT and CDR2 SNEGSKA (reference sequence). The V and J ends lost 3 bases and 1 base respectively, with 6 bases between them. The length of the CDR3 is 12 residues. A remark on this clonotype: What it recognizes is unknown.

Researchers reported that TCR beta cDNA libraries carried unique molecular identifiers. It was from roughly 1 to 10 million T cells that some 460,000 cDNA molecules came. TCRdb re-derived calls from the PCR reads in MiXCR, one entry per CDR3 protein. The table shows approximately 630,000 distinct CDR3 sequences, with roughly three fifths occurring only once. This chain joins TRBV20-1 and TRBJ1-1, with unresolved D. This receptor was identified in a girl between 2 and 10 years old with multiple sclerosis. Sequencing was carried out using blood. DNA of the CDR3: TGCAGTGCTAGCCCGCAGAACACTGAAGCTTTCTTT. Translated, it gives CSASPQNTEAFF.